The sequence of this T cell receptor (beta chain) was determined in a study of OX40 agonist ivuxolimab in advanced cancers. Whole-study context: People who had prior anti-PD-1, anti-PD-L1 or anti-CTLA-4 therapy could take part, and roughly 44% had some.

This clone was observed once. Its antigen remains unidentified. TCRdb's table, derived via immunoSEQ multiplex PCR, lists solely in-frame clones and lacks some. The data show tens of thousands of clones, around 91% seen once. Germline CDR1 and CDR2: SGHTA and FQGNSA. Germline trimming cut 5 bases from V and 7 bases from J; bases unmatched to any gene: 8. The CDR3 has 14 amino acids. Study-level results: Clonal expansion was among the lowest in partial responders at 0.1-3.0 mg/kg, especially CD8+.

This sequence joins TRBV7-2 and TRBJ2-7, with 10 bases identical to TRBD1. This clonotype originated in an adult with an advanced solid tumor such as melanoma, head and neck, liver or kidney cancer. The sample was CD4+ or CD8+ T cells sorted from blood, taken in a trial of the OX40 agonist ivuxolimab. The CDR3 DNA follows: TGTGCCAGCAGCCGGGACAGGGGTTTCCAGGAGCAGTACTTC. Translating it yields CASSRDRGFQEQYF. The variable domain in full, completed from reference TRBV7-2 and TRBJ2-7, reads GAGVSQSPSNKVTEKGKDVELRCDPISGHTALYWYRQSLGQGLEFLIYFQGNSAPDKSGLPSDRFSAERTGGSVSTLTIQRTQQEDSAVYLCASSRDRGFQEQYFGPGTRLTVT.